Listed below are T cell receptor beta chains from one sample, sequenced in a study of blood T cell repertoires in COVID-19. The protocol was immunoSEQ multiplex PCR, while the TCRdb copy is restricted to in-frame clones and leaves out a portion. The sample consists of 150,000 to 250,000 clones, around 81% of them appearing once. Sequencing used PBMCs or T cells enriched from blood (not recorded which). The receptors stem from a middle-aged man who had recovered from COVID-19. Both conserved end residues are part of each CDR3. Each record gives: D gene, V gene, J gene, CDR3 length, clone size, CDR3 DNA, CDR3 protein. A D gene is named only where the DNA matches it firmly. Not every row has a clone size; where given, it reads once, few, many or a size class.

>.|TRBV4-1|TRBJ2-2|15|.
TGCGCCAGCAGCCGCCCTGGGCGGGACACCGGGGAGCTGTTTTTT
CASSRPGRDTGELFF
>.|TRBV12-1|TRBJ2-2|18|.
TGTGCCAGCAGCTTTGACCATAGGGACAACATGAACACCGGGGAGCTGTTTTTT
CASSFDHRDNMNTGELFF
>.|TRBV2|TRBJ1-6|15|.
TGTGCCAGCAAAGACGCCCGGACAGCTAATTCACCCCTCCACTTT
CASKDARTANSPLHF
>.|TRBV7-8|TRBJ1-6|14|.
TGTGCCAGCAGCTTTACGCGCGATCGGTCACCCCTCCACTTT
CASSFTRDRSPLHF
>TRBD1|TRBV7-9|TRBJ1-2|15|.
TGTGCCAGCAGCTTTCCGGAAGGGGGCGACTATGGCTACACCTTC
CASSFPEGGDYGYTF
>.|TRBV6-2/TRBV6-3|TRBJ2-3|18|.
TGTGCCAGCAGTTACACCCCTGGCAGCGGCGTATTGCAGAGGGCGCAGTATTTT
CASSYTPGSGVLQRAQYF
>TRBD1|TRBV28|TRBJ1-6|15|.
TGTGCCAGCACCTCCCCCGGGACAGTTAATTCACCCCTCCACTTT
CASTSPGTVNSPLHF
>TRBD1|TRBV18|TRBJ1-1|16|few
TGTGCCAGCTCACCATCCGGGACAGGGGTGAACACTGAAGCTTTCTTT
CASSPSGTGVNTEAFF
>.|TRBV7-2|TRBJ2-2|12|.
TGTGCCAGCAGCCGTCTCGGCGGGGAGCTGTTTTTT
CASSRLGGELFF
>.|TRBV6-5|TRBJ1-2|14|.
TGTGCCAGCAGTTACTCGGGGGGAATCCATGGCTACACCTTC
CASSYSGGIHGYTF
>TRBD1|TRBV6-5|TRBJ1-1|13|.
TGTGCCAGCAAACAGGGGACAGGGGGCTACGCTTTCTTT
CASKQGTGGYAFF
>.|TRBV14|TRBJ1-2|12|.
TGTGCCAGCAGCCAAGCAGGGTACGGCTACACCTTC
CASSQAGYGYTF
>TRBD1|TRBV4-1|TRBJ1-5|16|.
TGCGCCAGCAGCCAAGCCGGGACAGGGGGAAATCAGCCCCAGCATTTT
CASSQAGTGGNQPQHF
>.|TRBV5-8|TRBJ1-5|15|once
TGTGCCAGCAGCTTGGAAGGGAGGAACAATCAGCCCCAGCATTTT
CASSLEGRNNQPQHF
>.|TRBV18|TRBJ1-1|15|.
TGTGCCAGCTCACCACCGGCCAGGGGAATCACTGAAGCTTTCTTT
CASSPPARGITEAFF
>TRBD2|TRBV30|TRBJ2-1|14|.
TGTGCCTGGCTTAGCGGGGGGGCCCGGAATGAGCAGTTCTTC
CAWLSGGARNEQFF
>TRBD1|TRBV5-1|TRBJ1-6|15|few
TGCGCCAGCAGCACCGGGACAGGGGTAGGTTCACCCCTCCACTTT
CASSTGTGVGSPLHF
>TRBD1|TRBV4-1|TRBJ1-5|15|.
TGCGCCAGCAGCCAGGGACAGGGAAGTCTTCAGCCCCAGCATTTT
CASSQGQGSLQPQHF
>TRBD2|TRBV11-2|TRBJ2-5|14|once
TGTGCCAGCAAGGGACTAGCGATCGACGAGACCCAGTACTTC
CASKGLAIDETQYF
>TRBD2|TRBV4-1|TRBJ2-5|15|.
TGCGCCAGCAGCCAAACTAGCGGGGGGCCAGGGACCCAGTACTTC
CASSQTSGGPGTQYF
>TRBD2|TRBV5-1|TRBJ2-7|14|.
TGCGCCAGCAGCTTGGTATCCGGGGGGGACGAGCAGTACTTC
CASSLVSGGDEQYF
>.|TRBV3-1/TRBV3-2|TRBJ1-1|13|.
TGTGCCAGCAGTAACACCCTGAACACTGAAGCTTTCTTT
CASSNTLNTEAFF
>.|TRBV19|TRBJ1-5|17|once
TGTGCCAGTAGCCCTGGGGGGGGCGGCCTAAGCAATCAGCCCCAGCATTTT
CASSPGGGGLSNQPQHF
>.|TRBV5-6|TRBJ2-5|16|.
TGTGCCAGCAGCTTGGGTCTGCCGGGGAGGTACGAGACCCAGTACTTC
CASSLGLPGRYETQYF
>TRBD1|TRBV6-1|TRBJ1-5|16|.
TGTGCCAGCAGTGACCTACAGGGGGCCTATAATCAGCCCCAGCATTTT
CASSDLQGAYNQPQHF
>TRBD2|TRBV5-4|TRBJ2-3|13|once
TGTGCCAGCTTTGATCTAGCGGGGGATACGCAGTATTTT
CASFDLAGDTQYF
>TRBD1|TRBV27|TRBJ1-3|15|few
TGTGCCAGCAGTTTAGAGAGACAGGGGCTAAACACCATATATTTT
CASSLERQGLNTIYF
>.|TRBV19|TRBJ1-4|14|.
TGTGCCAGTAGTATCGCGGGGCCGCGTGAAAAACTGTTTTTT
CASSIAGPREKLFF
>.|TRBV11-2|TRBJ1-1|13|.
TGTGCCAGCAGCTTAGTATCGGGATCTGAAGCTTTCTTT
CASSLVSGSEAFF
>TRBD1|TRBV11-2|TRBJ2-3|17|.
TGTGCCAGCAGCTCCCGGTCCATAAACAGGGGTGCAGATACGCAGTATTTT
CASSSRSINRGADTQYF